The 7 T cell receptor beta chains below come from one sample, sequenced in a study of PD-1 blockade in classical Hodgkin lymphoma. All patients relapsed after autologous stem cell transplantation, and brentuximab vedotin exposure varied. This table comes from immunoSEQ multiplex PCR, and its TCRdb copy is limited to in-frame clones, with some not included. The table has fewer than 20,000 clones, approximately 84% seen once. The source was peripheral blood mononuclear cells (PBMCs), collected at baseline. These TCRs come from a human donor with classical Hodgkin lymphoma.

The chain carries TRBV19 and TRBJ2-7, with D tentatively TRBD2 (7 bases). The CDR3 spans 15 residues. V was clipped by 3 bases and J by 4 bases, with 16 bases between them. Germline V gene lookup returns CDR1 LNHDA and CDR2 SQIVND (reference sequence). The CDR3 nucleotides read TGTGCCAGTAGTATTTTTGGGGGGGCCGGATACGAGCAGTACTTC. This sequence encodes CASSIFGGAGYEQYF. Full variable domain (remainder filled in from reference TRBV19 and TRBJ2-7): DGGITQSPKYLFRKEGQNVTLSCEQNLNHDAMYWYRQDPGQGLRLIYYSQIVNDFQKGDIAEGYSVSREKKESFPLTVTSAQKNPTAFYLCASSIFGGAGYEQYFGPGTRLTVT.

Regarding this clone: Other DNA sequences in this sample translate to the same CDR3. The chain couples TRBV10-3 to TRBJ1-5, with TRBD1 as a possible D gene (6 bases). The CDR3 is made up of 14 amino acids. V lost 3 bases, J lost 2 bases, and 8 bases lay in between. Germline V gives CDR1 ENHRY, CDR2 SYGVKD. CDR3 region: CAISESGGNQPQHF. As DNA, the CDR3 is TGTGCCATCAGTGAATCAGGGGGCAATCAGCCCCAGCATTTT.

V is TRBV7-9 and J is TRBJ2-1; a weak D match, TRBD2 (6 bases). Germline V gene lookup returns CDR1 SEHNR and CDR2 FQNEAQ (reference sequence). The V end lost 4 bases, the J end lost 0 bases, and 16 bases lay between the germline ends. The CDR3 is 17 residues long. CDR3 sequence reads: CASSSPSGTFSYNEQFF. In DNA form, the CDR3 reads TGTGCCAGCAGCTCCCCTTCCGGGACTTTCTCCTACAATGAGCAGTTCTTC.

The V call is TRBV30, the J call TRBJ1-2; D ambiguous. The V gene lost 2 bases and the J gene lost 8 bases, with 12 bases spanning the gap. There are 12 residues in the CDR3. CDR1 and CDR2 from the germline V gene are GTSNPN and SVGIG (reference sequence). The CDR3 DNA sequence: TGTGCCTGGAGTCGGCAAACGGGAGGCTACACCTTC. Protein product: CAWSRQTGGYTF.

The chain links TRBV27 to TRBJ2-1; weak D call: TRBD1 (5 bases). CDR1 is MNHEY, CDR2 SMNVEV, per germline (reference sequence). Trimming removed 6 bases from V and 3 bases from J, with 15 bases in between. The CDR3 spans 15 residues. In nucleotides, the CDR3 is TGTGCCAGCAGCGGTAGGGGCAGTTTCTACAATGAGCAGTTCTTC. Translated: CASSGRGSFYNEQFF.

The V and J genes are TRBV4-1 and TRBJ1-1; D uncertain. The V end was cut by 1 base, the J end by 6 bases, with 6 bases between. Germline V gene sequence: CDR1 MGHRA, CDR2 YSYEKL. The CDR3 loop spans 12 amino acids. In nucleotides, the CDR3 is TGCGCCAGCAGCCAAGGAGTGGCTGAAGCTTTCTTT. It codes for CASSQGVAEAFF.

This CDR3 reads CASSQRSLGAGDTEAFF. DNA for the CDR3: TGTGCCAGCAGCCAACGATCCCTTGGGGCCGGAGACACTGAAGCTTTCTTT. The rearrangement links TRBV4-2 to TRBJ1-1; D possibly corresponds to TRBD1 (5 bases). Germline V gene lookup returns CDR1 LGHNA and CDR2 YNFKEQ. The V end was cut by 2 bases, the J end by 3 bases, with 19 bases between. This CDR3 region has 17 residues.